The sequence of this T cell receptor beta chain was determined in a study of cytomegalovirus exposure and HLA in healthy donors (TCRdb year 2017). A note on the overall study: An earlier analysis of some 500 of the donors reported roughly 300 Gb of sequence data and approximately 110 million unique TCR beta sequences from 190 million or so T cells. An earlier analysis of approximately 580 of the donors used high-throughput TCR beta sequencing to judge whether each TCR beta V gene segment behaved as functional or pseudogenic. Typing coverage varied by locus: 629-630 donors for A, B, C, DRB1 and DQB1; roughly 500 for DQA1; over 600 for DPA1; about 450 for DPB1. In a later analysis, previously published TCR beta repertoires from hundreds of donors were re-analyzed and high-resolution HLA genotyping was added so that TCR occurrence patterns could be studied. A later genetic analysis took genome-wide SNP genotypes for about 65% of the 666 donors and used that subset as a discovery cohort. A separate validation cohort of over 95 different subjects was used in addition to the 666-subject first cohort. Donor age, sex, ethnicity and CMV serostatus were compiled alongside the repertoire data. Across roughly 420 genotyped donors of the cohort, an average of roughly 200,000 unique TCR beta nucleotide sequences per donor were sequenced, and roughly a sixth of those sequences were non-productive. The study combined high-throughput TCR immunosequencing, statistical association of individual TCRs with disease status, and machine learning to predict cytomegalovirus infection status. Both class I and class II loci were covered by HLA typing, at four-digit resolution. The later analysis used no new phenotypic data to find candidate immune exposures, relying instead on TCR beta sequences and their occurrence across donors. The study was designed to test whether signatures of past pathogen exposure could be identified by cataloging public T cell receptors. Among the roughly 400 genotyped donors, under 90% belonged to the genetic ancestry cluster associated with self-reported Caucasian donors. The study used immunosequencing to profile the T cell repertoires of 666 subjects and linked those repertoires to cytomegalovirus serostatus. Every repertoire in the discovery cohort had been generated on one and the same sequencing platform. Around 320 gigabases of sequencing data and approximately 80 million unique TCR sequences were included in an early release covering around 600 HLA-typed donors. Because of strong linkage in the cohort, five DR-DQ haplotypes were treated as single units for association and clustering. Study-wide conclusions, independent of this receptor: A cluster of highly shared sequence variants was judged likely to be a technical artifact of the sequencing pipeline. In a later analysis, several top co-occurrence clusters were reported to appear linked to parvovirus B19, influenza, CMV and Epstein-Barr virus. The cohort was sequenced for TCR beta chains only, and without alpha or paired-chain data the features that could be detected were limited. Linkage disequilibrium might explain the correlated functional status among segregating V segments, but an unknown experimental factor could not be excluded. The authors suggested that the approach could potentially be extended to other disease states and immunological phenotypes. Because HLA typing was unavailable for some donors at each locus, only the typed subset was used in association tests. A further reported finding was that TCR beta sequences accurately predicted the HLA-A and HLA-B alleles for most subjects in the first cohort. Most CMV-associated TCR beta chains appeared to be HLA-restricted in a later analysis, and the HLA associations seemed to be driven largely by CMV exposure. In a later analysis, 15,000 to 20,000 TCR beta sequences were associated with specific HLA alleles at a false discovery rate of 0.05. According to a later genetic analysis, donors in an Asian-associated ancestry cluster had fewer N-insertions in productive TCRs than the roughly 660-donor mean. About 17 rarely observed V segments, including chromosome 9 orphons, were excluded from the earlier analysis of almost 600 of the donors because counts were too low. A later analysis found that TCR association rates varied across HLA loci, with DRB1 alleles showing the most associated TCRs and HLA-C alleles the fewest. An association between a missense DCLRE1C variant and V-gene and J-gene trimming of TCR beta chains was found in a later genetic analysis and replicated in an independent cohort. Across donors, most TCR sequences were observed very rarely, whereas some public TCRs were present in many individuals. Some IMGT-functional V segments, including TRBV6-2 and TRBV6-3, could not be distinguished by the 87-base-pair reads and were therefore excluded. Roughly uniform sequencing depth across donors was assumed in presence/absence analyses, although this assumption may not hold. Cytomegalovirus status was reported to be diagnosed by the classifier with high specificity and sensitivity in both the original and validation cohorts. When HLA alleles, especially DR and DQ, strongly co-occurred, TCR associations were difficult to assign to individual alleles. In an earlier analysis of around 500 of the donors, most TCR beta V segments appeared in productive rearrangements about 87% or about 30% of the time, broadly matching IMGT annotations. A later analysis found that HLA-associated TCR beta chains were more clonally expanded and had lower generation probabilities than equally common non-associated chains. The study listed 170 or so TCR beta chains as associated with cytomegalovirus. In vitro tests confirmed that a few of the cytomegalovirus-associated TCR beta chains recognize cytomegalovirus antigens. The only immune exposure information available for the cohort was CMV serostatus.

To note about this clone: The antigen it recognizes is unknown. The sample holds no much larger clone one base away, and base qualities are not on file.

The library was obtained by the immunoSEQ multiplex PCR assay. For the multiplex PCR, a mixture combining 60 forward primers for TCR Vbeta segments and 13 reverse primers for TCR Jbeta segments was used. The CDR3 region of rearranged TCR beta genes was amplified from genomic DNA by a multiplex PCR assay. Amplified TCR beta libraries were sequenced as 87-base-pair reads on the Illumina HiSeq System. In the source study's methods: A later analysis tallied 80 million to 95 million unique TCR beta chains across the approximately 670 repertoires, and around 9.9 million of those chains were shared by two or more donors. To remove PCR and sequencing errors, raw reads were error-corrected and collapsed into unique sequences using a nearest-neighbor algorithm that merged closely related sequences. CDR3 sequences were aligned to IMGT reference sequences to assign V, D and J gene segments. For a sequence to be retained, a match of at least six nucleotides to both a V gene segment and a J gene segment was required. A rearrangement was called productive if the CDR3 had no stop codons and remained in frame with V and J, and every other rearrangement was called non-productive. CDR3 was defined by IMGT convention, running from the second conserved V-encoded cysteine to the conserved J-encoded phenylalanine. In an earlier analysis of roughly 610 of the donors, sequences lacking an unambiguous match to a single V gene segment were excluded. An earlier analysis of a few hundred of the donors called V segments functional above 56.7% productive rearrangements and segregating when the between-donor standard deviation exceeded 5%. A statistical classification framework was built for diagnosing cytomegalovirus status from the catalog of TCR beta chain sequences. V and J gene assignment, in a later analysis, came from comparing TCR nucleotide sequences with IMGT/GENE-DB human TR gene sequences. A later analysis assigned CDR3 sequences and most-parsimonious VDJ recombination scenarios with the TCRdist pipeline. In a later analysis, each TCR beta chain was defined by its CDR3 amino acid sequence together with its V-gene family, and reads without a unique V-gene family were excluded. In a later analysis, approximately 590 highly shared, low-generation-probability nucleotide sequences were removed to address suspected cross-contamination and a sequencing artifact. In a later analysis, a clonal expansion index for each public chain was calculated from normalized within-repertoire ranks of inferred template counts. A later analysis computed generation probabilities with a VDJ recombination model fitted to out-of-frame rearrangements, and checked the results against IGoR. Hypergeometric tests were used in a later analysis to score TCR-TCR, TCR-HLA and TCR-CMV co-occurrence, with a repertoire-size bias correction applied to the TCR pairs. To estimate false discovery rates, a later analysis permuted the HLA or CMV assignments 20 times. In a later analysis, co-occurring TCRs were grouped using DBSCAN, with TCRdist sequence similarity added in when clustering inside HLA-allele-positive subsets. Co-occurrence clustering excluded repertoires with fewer than 30,000 or more than 120,000 public chains, plus five with anomalous nucleotide sharing. TCRdb provides this immuneACCESS table in a form limited to in-frame rearrangements. Some clones are lacking; in checked studies, under half of them reflect an unresolved V gene, and why the rest are absent is not known. The DNA gave D and trimming, while V, J and clone size come from that table. This sample is represented by approximately 160,000 clones; around 80% of them were singletons. Of the sample, 1% falls within the top ten clones.

The cohort was made up of approximately 670 healthy bone marrow donors. At the time of sampling, every cohort member was nominally healthy, though immune exposures that went unrecorded were likely present. The donor tested CMV seropositive, placing the donor among the 250 to 350 seropositive members of the cohort. A peripheral blood sample was provided by each donor, and peripheral blood mononuclear cells were used for TCR beta sequencing. Genomic DNA extraction from the blood cell samples was performed with the Qiagen DNeasy Blood Extraction Kit. The germline V end is reduced by 5 bases and the J end by 4 bases; junction bases left unmatched: 17. The cysteine opens and the phenylalanine closes a CDR3 of 18 amino acids. CDR3 DNA is the only sequence kept; it has 54 bases, read in frame from the first base. CDR1 and CDR2, looked up from the germline V gene (reference sequence), are SEHNR and FQNEAQ.

This TCR was sampled from a woman aged 45-65 years in good health and CMV-seropositive. The chain was built from TRBV7-9 and TRBJ2-3, with 8 junctional bases fitting TRBD1. Sequenced input: PBMCs. The CDR3 reads as follows: CASSKADRGSVLSDTQYF. The nucleotide sequence is given as TGTGCCAGCAGCAAAGCCGACAGGGGATCGGTTCTCTCAGATACGCAGTATTTT.